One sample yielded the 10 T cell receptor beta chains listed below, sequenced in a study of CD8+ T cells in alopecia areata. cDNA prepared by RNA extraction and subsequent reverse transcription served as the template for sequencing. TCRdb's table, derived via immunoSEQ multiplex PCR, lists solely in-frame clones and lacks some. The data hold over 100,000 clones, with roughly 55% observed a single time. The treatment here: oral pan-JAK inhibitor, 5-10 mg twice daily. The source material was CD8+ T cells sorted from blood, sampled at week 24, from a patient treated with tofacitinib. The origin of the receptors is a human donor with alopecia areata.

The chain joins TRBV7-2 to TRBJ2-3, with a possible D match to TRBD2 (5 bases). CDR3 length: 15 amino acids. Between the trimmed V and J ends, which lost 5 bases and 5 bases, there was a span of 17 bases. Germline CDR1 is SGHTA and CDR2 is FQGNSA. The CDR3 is CASSPRRVRGDTQYF. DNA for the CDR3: TGTGCCAGCAGCCCGCGGCGGGTGCGTGGAGATACGCAGTATTTT.

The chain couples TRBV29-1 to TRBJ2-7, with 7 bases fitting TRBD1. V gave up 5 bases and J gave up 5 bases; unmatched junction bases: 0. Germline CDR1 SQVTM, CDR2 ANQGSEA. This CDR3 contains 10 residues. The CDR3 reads CSVTGDEQYF. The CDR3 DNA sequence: TGCAGCGTTACAGGGGACGAGCAGTACTTC.

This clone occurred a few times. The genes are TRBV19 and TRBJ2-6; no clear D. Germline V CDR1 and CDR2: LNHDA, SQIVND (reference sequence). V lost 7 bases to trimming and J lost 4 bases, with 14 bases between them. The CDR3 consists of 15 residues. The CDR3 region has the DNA TGTGCCAGTATGGGCAGGCTGGGCGGGGCCAACGTCCTGACTTTC. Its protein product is CASMGRLGGANVLTF. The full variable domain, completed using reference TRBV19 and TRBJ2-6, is DGGITQSPKYLFRKEGQNVTLSCEQNLNHDAMYWYRQDPGQGLRLIYYSQIVNDFQKGDIAEGYSVSREKKESFPLTVTSAQKNPTAFYLCASMGRLGGANVLTFGAGSRLTVL.

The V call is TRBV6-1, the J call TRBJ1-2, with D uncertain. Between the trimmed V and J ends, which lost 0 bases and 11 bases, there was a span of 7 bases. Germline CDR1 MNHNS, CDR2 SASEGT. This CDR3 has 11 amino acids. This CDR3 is CASSEAREYTF. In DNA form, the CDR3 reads TGTGCCAGCAGTGAAGCACGGGAATACACCTTC.

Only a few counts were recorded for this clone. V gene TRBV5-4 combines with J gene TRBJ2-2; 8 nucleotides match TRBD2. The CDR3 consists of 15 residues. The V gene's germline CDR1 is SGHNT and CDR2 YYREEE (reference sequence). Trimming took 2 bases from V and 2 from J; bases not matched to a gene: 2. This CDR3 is CASSLRGGNTGELFF. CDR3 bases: TGTGCCAGCAGCTTACGGGGGGGAAACACCGGGGAGCTGTTTTTT.

The CDR3 loop reads CASSWQGSHEQYF. The DNA of the CDR3 is TGCGCCAGCAGTTGGCAGGGTAGCCACGAGCAGTACTTC. V usage is TRBV5-1 and J usage is TRBJ2-7; D possibly corresponds to TRBD1 (5 bases). Germline CDR1 and CDR2: SGHRS and YFSETQ. V was cut by 5 bases and J by 5 bases, with 14 bases left in between. The CDR3 totals 13 residues.

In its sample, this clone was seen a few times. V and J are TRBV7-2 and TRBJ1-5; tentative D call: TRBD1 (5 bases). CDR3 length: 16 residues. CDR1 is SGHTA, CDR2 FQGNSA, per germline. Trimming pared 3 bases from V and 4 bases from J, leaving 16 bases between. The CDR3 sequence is CASSFSIRQTNQPQHF. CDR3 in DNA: TGTGCCAGCAGCTTTAGTATCCGACAGACAAATCAGCCCCAGCATTTT.

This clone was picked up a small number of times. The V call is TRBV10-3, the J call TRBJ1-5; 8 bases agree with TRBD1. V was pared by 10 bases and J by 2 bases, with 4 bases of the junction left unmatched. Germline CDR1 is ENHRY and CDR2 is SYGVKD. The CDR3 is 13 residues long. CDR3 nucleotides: TGTGCCACCTTGGGACAGGGCAATCAGCCCCAGCATTTT. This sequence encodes CATLGQGNQPQHF.

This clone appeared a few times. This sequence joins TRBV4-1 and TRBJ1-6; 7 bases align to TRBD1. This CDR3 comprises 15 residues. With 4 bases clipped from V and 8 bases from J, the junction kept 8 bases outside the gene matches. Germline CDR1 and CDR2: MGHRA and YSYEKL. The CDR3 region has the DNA TGCGCCAGCAGCCTGACAGGGTCCATAGATTCACCCCTCCACTTT. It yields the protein CASSLTGSIDSPLHF.

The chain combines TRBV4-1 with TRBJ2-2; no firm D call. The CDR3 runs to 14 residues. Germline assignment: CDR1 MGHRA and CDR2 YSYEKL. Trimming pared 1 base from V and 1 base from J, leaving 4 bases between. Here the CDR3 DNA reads TGCGCCAGCAGCCAAGTTGGGAACACCGGGGAGCTGTTTTTT. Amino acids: CASSQVGNTGELFF.